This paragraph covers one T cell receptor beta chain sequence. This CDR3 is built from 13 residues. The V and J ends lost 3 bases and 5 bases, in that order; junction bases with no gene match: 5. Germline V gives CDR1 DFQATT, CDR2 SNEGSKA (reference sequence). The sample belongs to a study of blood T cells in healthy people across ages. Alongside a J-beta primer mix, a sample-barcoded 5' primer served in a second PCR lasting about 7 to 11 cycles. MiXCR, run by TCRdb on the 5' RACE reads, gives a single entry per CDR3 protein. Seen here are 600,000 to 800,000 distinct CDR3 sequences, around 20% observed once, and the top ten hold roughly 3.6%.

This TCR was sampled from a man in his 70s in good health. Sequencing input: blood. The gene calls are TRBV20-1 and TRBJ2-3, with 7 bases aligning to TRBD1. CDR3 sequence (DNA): TGCAGTGCTAGTAAGGGGGCCGAAGATACGCAGTATTTT. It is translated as CSASKGAEDTQYF.